This T cell receptor beta chain emerged from a study of CD8 T cell repertoires and HIV-1 epitope variants (dated by TCRdb to about 2020). Concerning the study at large: T cells were stimulated in separate culture wells with each of twenty-five peptides representing autologous and known Gag and Nef epitope variants. Control conditions included a CMV, EBV and flu peptide pool, the Ebola AY9 epitope as negative control, and a no-peptide well. The epitopes tested were three Gag epitope families plus Nef HW9 and YT9. T cells were enriched using the EasySep Human T Cell Enrichment Kit and were co-cultured with equal numbers of autologous T cell-negative cells serving as antigen-presenting cells. For 10 to 11 days the cultures were kept in IMDM with gentamicin, and on days 3 and 7 half of the media was changed with IL-2, IL-7 and IL-15 added. An aliquot of 1M T cells was saved as an uncultured baseline condition, separate from the approximately 75 T cell cultures. A total of more than 75 T cell cultures were run, with each culture condition done in triplicate except for one peptide, which was done in duplicate. What the research found in general, with its limitations: The assay identified only TCR beta chains and indicated proliferation to antigen, not T cell function or cytokine profile. Five clonotypes recognized the Nef KF9 family and one clonotype recognized the HW9 family, while no responses were seen to the TAALDMSHF plasma variant. Roughly ten antigen-specific TCR beta clonotypes were identified, and five or six of them appeared cross-reactive for autologous or known escape epitope variants.

The EasySep Human CD8+ T Cell Enrichment Kit was used on day 10 to isolate CD8+ T cells from every culture. This clone has only one observation. It lacks a known antigen. Per-base qualities were not stored, and no clone one base away is much larger. Sequencing of TCR beta CDR3 regions was done on the immunoSEQ platform at survey depth. The QIAamp DNA micro kit was used to extract genomic DNA from every cultured and uncultured CD8+ T cell population. For the original study's pipeline: Samples with fewer than 5,000 productive reads were excluded, resulting in the removal of about 6% of the 75 HIV peptide-stimulated cultures. A MANAFEST web app trimmed sequences to CDR3 and removed nonproductive sequences, CDR3s under 5 amino acids, and those not starting C or ending F/W. To count as antigen-specific, a clonotype had to be expanded in at least 2 of 3 replicates compared with the no-peptide control at FDR 0.01, and only within one epitope family. Specific clonotypes also needed at least fivefold higher frequency than in wells stimulated with peptides from other epitope families. The table was pulled from immuneACCESS by TCRdb, which kept in-frame rearrangements only. Such tables lose some clones; where checked, under half of the loss comes from unresolved V genes, and the rest has no known cause. That table furnishes V, J and clone size, whereas the DNA furnished D and trimming. The table for this sample lists 5,000 to 6,500 clones; around 69% of them were counted only once. The ten top clones hold 35% to 45% of the sample.

The CDR3, from cysteine to phenylalanine, totals 16 residues. Only the CDR3 DNA is retained, 48 bases long and in frame from the first base. CDR1 and CDR2, looked up from the germline V gene, are LGHNA and YSLEER. V and J are truncated by 1 base and 3 bases respectively, leaving an intervening sequence of 15 bases. The receptor was isolated from a male donor with HIV. The V and J segments used are TRBV4-3 and TRBJ1-1, with no reliable assignment of the D segment. Material: cultured CD8+ T cells derived from PBMCs. This receptor has the CDR3 CASSQGSGGFYTEAFF. The DNA is as follows: TGCGCCAGCAGCCAAGGGTCGGGTGGATTTTACACTGAAGCTTTCTTT.